The T cell receptor beta chain described here comes from a study of human versus mouse CDR3 diversity and MHC coevolution. The study's findings and limits: In humans, T-cell selection involved about 6 MHC II alleles. About 1.7 million TCR beta clonotypes were estimated for humans, the largest repertoire.

On this clone itself: The target antigen is unknown.

Per the germline V gene, CDR1 is MGHRA and CDR2 is YSYEKL. The CDR3 totals 14 residues. Trimming pared 6 bases from V and 3 bases from J, leaving 11 bases between. Libraries were prepared by immunoSEQ multiplex PCR; TCRdb keeps only in-frame clonotypes and omits some of them. This sample has tens of thousands of clones, with 85% to 95% found just once. This clonotype was obtained from a person in their sixties or seventies in good health. The sequenced sample was naive CD4+ T cells from blood. Sample subset: CD45RO-negative CD62L-positive naive CD4 T cells. This sequence joins TRBV4-1 and TRBJ2-2, with D tentatively TRBD2 (6 bases). CDR3 in amino acids: CASRATSDTGELFF. The CDR3 nucleotides read TGCGCCAGCAGGGCGACTAGTGACACCGGGGAGCTGTTTTTT.